This T cell receptor (beta chain) was retrieved from a study of HIV-infected patients and healthy controls. This clonotype has a count of ten or more. All unsorted peripheral T cells were captured because whole blood was used without fractionation. Around 0.5 ug RNA was reverse transcribed with alpha and beta constant-region primers. Alpha and beta chain libraries were made separately by chain-specific third strand synthesis with multiplexing indices. A single record per CDR3 protein comes from TCRdb applying MiXCR to the 5' RACE reads. The sample carries more than 9,000 distinct CDR3 sequences, about a tenth recorded once. V lost 0 bases, J lost 6 bases, and 14 bases lay in between. Looked up from germline, CDR1 is SGHTA and CDR2 is FQGTGA. The CDR3 length is 15 residues.

V usage is TRBV7-3 and J usage is TRBJ1-1; no firm D call. This specimen consisted of blood, obtained before antiretroviral therapy. This receptor was obtained from an adult with HIV infection. The donor label of this sample is uncertain. For the CDR3, the DNA is TGTGCCAGCAGCTTAACCCCTGGACCTCTCGCTGAAGCTTTCTTT. It codes for CASSLTPGPLAEAFF.